The clone carrying this T cell receptor (beta chain) came up a few times. Its matching antigen is unknown. These data come from a study of post-analysis software for immune sequencing data. Findings of the study overall: In patients, five or six TRBV segments were more frequent than in controls, with TRBV5-6, TRBV5-1 and TRBV20-1 among them. Normalized Chao1 diversity was significantly reduced in patients versus controls.

Tagging with unique molecular identifiers was a feature of the TCR beta cDNA libraries. When 1 to 10 million T cells were used, they gave hundreds of thousands of cDNA molecules. A single record per CDR3 protein comes from TCRdb applying MiXCR to the PCR reads. The repertoire includes 820,000 or so distinct CDR3 sequences, under 70% of them detected once, and over 4% sits in the top ten. Germline CDR1 reads DFQATT; CDR2 reads SNEGSKA (reference sequence). Trimming removed 5 bases from V and 4 bases from J; junction bases left unmatched: 6. This CDR3 is built from 14 residues. J is TRBJ2-7 and V is TRBV20-1; 12 bases are shared with TRBD2. The source of this sequence is a girl aged 10 to 17 with multiple sclerosis. The sample comprised blood. Written as DNA, the CDR3 is TGCAGTGCTCCAACTAGCGGGGGGCCTTACGAGCAGTACTTC. Amino acid sequence: CSAPTSGGPYEQYF.